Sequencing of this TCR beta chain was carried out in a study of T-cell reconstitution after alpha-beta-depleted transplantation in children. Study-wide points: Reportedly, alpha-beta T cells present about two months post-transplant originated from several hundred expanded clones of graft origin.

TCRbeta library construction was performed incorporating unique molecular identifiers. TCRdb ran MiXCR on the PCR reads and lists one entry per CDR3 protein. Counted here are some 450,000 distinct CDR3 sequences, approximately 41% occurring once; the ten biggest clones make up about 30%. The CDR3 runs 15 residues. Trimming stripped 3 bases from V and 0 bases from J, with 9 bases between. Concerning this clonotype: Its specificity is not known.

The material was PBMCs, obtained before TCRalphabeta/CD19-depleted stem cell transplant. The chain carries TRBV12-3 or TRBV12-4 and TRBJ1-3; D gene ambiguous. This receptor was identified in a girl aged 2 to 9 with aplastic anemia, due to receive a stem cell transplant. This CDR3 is CASSLRGNSGNTIYF. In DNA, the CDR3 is TGTGCCAGCAGTTTGCGCGGAAACTCTGGAAACACCATATATTTT.